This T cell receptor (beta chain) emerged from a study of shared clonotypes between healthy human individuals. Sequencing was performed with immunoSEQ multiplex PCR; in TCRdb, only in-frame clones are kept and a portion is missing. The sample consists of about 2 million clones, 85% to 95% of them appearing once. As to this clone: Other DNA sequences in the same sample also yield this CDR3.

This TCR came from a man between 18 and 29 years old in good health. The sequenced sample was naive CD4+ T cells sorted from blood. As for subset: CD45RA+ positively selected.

The CDR3 spells CASSPPAGGNEKLFF. CDR3 sequence (DNA): TGTGCCAGCTCACCACCGGCAGGAGGTAATGAAAAACTGTTTTTT. The rearrangement uses TRBV18 and TRBJ1-4; unclear D gene. The V gene's germline CDR1 is KGHSH and CDR2 LQKENI. The germline V and J ends were trimmed by 0 bases and 4 bases, with 9 bases remaining between them. The CDR3 length is 15 residues.